These T cell receptor beta chains were read from a single sample in a study of regulatory T cells in long-lasting Graves disease. TCRdb re-called the multiplex PCR reads through MiXCR, storing one row per CDR3 protein. The sample records roughly 510,000 distinct CDR3 sequences, around 15% being singletons. This sample was also put to use in a study of T cells in Graves' hyperthyroidism and ophthalmopathy.

The starting material was peripheral blood mononuclear cells (PBMCs), obtained at new diagnosis, from a patient treated with antithyroid drugs. Receptor source: a young man with Graves disease. Each CDR3 is given with its conserved first and last residue. Fields, in order: J gene, clone size, D gene, V gene, CDR3 DNA, CDR3 protein. The D gene is left open where the match is weak. Clone size is shown for a subset of rows, as once, few, many or a class of expanded clone.

J: TRBJ1-5; size: few; D: TRBD1; V: TRBV5-1; DNA: TGCGCCAGCAGCGAGTTGCCGGGACAGGCCCAGCCCCAGCATTTT; CDR3: CASSELPGQAQPQHF
J: TRBJ2-4; size: .; D: .; V: TRBV4-1; DNA: TGCGCCAGCAGCCACCGACCAGCGGATATCAAAAACATTCAGTACTTC; CDR3: CASSHRPADIKNIQYF
J: TRBJ1-6; size: .; D: .; V: TRBV7-2; DNA: TGTGCCAGCAGCTCAGGACACGGCTCACCCCTCCACTTT; CDR3: CASSSGHGSPLHF
J: TRBJ1-1; size: .; D: .; V: TRBV10-1; DNA: TGCGCCAGCAGTGAGTCGGGTGCATGGCGGCGGTACACTGAAGCTTTCTTT; CDR3: CASSESGAWRRYTEAFF
J: TRBJ2-1; size: many; D: TRBD2; V: TRBV20-1; DNA: TGCAGTGCCCGGACTAGCGGGATAAATGAGCAGTTCTTC; CDR3: CSARTSGINEQFF
J: TRBJ1-1; size: many; D: TRBD1; V: TRBV10-3; DNA: TGTGCCATCAGGGATAACAGGGGTCATGGCACTGAAGCTTTCTTT; CDR3: CAIRDNRGHGTEAFF
J: TRBJ1-1; size: many; D: .; V: TRBV2; DNA: TGTGCCAGCAGTGAAGAGTCAGGGGAGAACACTGAAGCTTTCTTT; CDR3: CASSEESGENTEAFF
J: TRBJ2-7; size: many; D: .; V: TRBV20-1; DNA: TGCAGTGCTAGTAACTGGGACGGGCCCTACGAGCAGTACTTC; CDR3: CSASNWDGPYEQYF
J: TRBJ2-1; size: .; D: TRBD2; V: TRBV25-1; DNA: TGTGCCAGCAGTGAGTCCGGGACTAGGTGGGACAATGAGCAGTTCTTC; CDR3: CASSESGTRWDNEQFF
J: TRBJ2-3; size: .; D: TRBD2; V: TRBV4-1; DNA: TGCGCCAGCAGCCAAGGCCGAGGACTAGCGGGGACCGCAGATACGCAGTATTTT; CDR3: CASSQGRGLAGTADTQYF
J: TRBJ1-2; size: many; D: .; V: TRBV5-1; DNA: TGCGCCAGCAGCTTGGAAGGGCTATTCAATGGCTACACCTTC; CDR3: CASSLEGLFNGYTF
J: TRBJ2-7; size: few; D: .; V: TRBV29-1; DNA: TGCAGCGTCGCCCCGGAGCCTGGGGGGTACGAGCAGTACTTC; CDR3: CSVAPEPGGYEQYF
J: TRBJ2-1; size: many; D: TRBD1; V: TRBV7-8; DNA: TGTGCCAGCAGCCGTCCGGGACAGGGGCTCAATGAGCAGTTCTTC; CDR3: CASSRPGQGLNEQFF
J: TRBJ1-5; size: .; D: .; V: TRBV10-3; DNA: TGTGCCATCAGTGAAGGTAACAATCAGCCCCAGCATTTT; CDR3: CAISEGNNQPQHF
J: TRBJ2-7; size: .; D: TRBD1; V: TRBV10-3; DNA: TGTGCCATCAGTGAGTCAGGGCAGGGGGCTAATTACGAGCAGTACTTC; CDR3: CAISESGQGANYEQYF
J: TRBJ1-3; size: few; D: TRBD1; V: TRBV28; DNA: TGTGCCTGCAGCCGAAGACAGGGGTCTGCTGGAAACACCATATATTTT; CDR3: CACSRRQGSAGNTIYF
J: TRBJ2-3; size: many; D: .; V: TRBV12-5; DNA: TGTGCTAGTGGTCCGCCGACCCGAGCAGATACGCAGTATTTT; CDR3: CASGPPTRADTQYF
J: TRBJ2-4; size: .; D: .; V: TRBV2; DNA: TGTGCCAGCAGTGAGCCCCGTCAAAGCGGGAAAAACATTCAGTACTTC; CDR3: CASSEPRQSGKNIQYF
J: TRBJ1-5; size: many; D: .; V: TRBV30; DNA: TGTGCCTGGAGTGTACAAGACAATCAGCCCCAGCATTTT; CDR3: CAWSVQDNQPQHF
J: TRBJ2-7; size: .; D: TRBD1; V: TRBV5-1; DNA: TGCGCCAGCAGCTCAGGGGACAGACTCTCCTACGAGCAGTACTTC; CDR3: CASSSGDRLSYEQYF
J: TRBJ2-3; size: many; D: TRBD1; V: TRBV5-1; DNA: TGCGCCAGCAGATGGCCCCGGGACAGGTCTGAGTATGAGATCGCAGATACGCAGTATTTT; CDR3: CASRWPRDRSEYEIADTQYF
J: TRBJ2-2; size: .; D: .; V: TRBV29-1; DNA: TGCAGCGTTGAAAGGGTCGCGACCGGGGAGCTGTTTTTT; CDR3: CSVERVATGELFF
J: TRBJ2-5; size: .; D: .; V: TRBV2; DNA: TGTGCCAGCAGGGCTTGGGGCGAGGAGACCCAGTACTTC; CDR3: CASRAWGEETQYF
J: TRBJ1-1; size: .; D: .; V: TRBV28; DNA: TGTGCCAGCAGACAGATTGACACTGAAGCTTTCTTT; CDR3: CASRQIDTEAFF
J: TRBJ2-7; size: few; D: .; V: TRBV28; DNA: TGTGCCAGCAGTTTCCAATCCGAAAGCTCCTACGAGCAGTACTTC; CDR3: CASSFQSESSYEQYF
J: TRBJ1-4; size: .; D: TRBD1; V: TRBV30; DNA: TGTGCCTGGGGGGACAGGTGGGGTGAAAAACTGTTTTTT; CDR3: CAWGDRWGEKLFF
J: TRBJ2-3; size: many; D: TRBD2; V: TRBV20-1; DNA: TGCAGTGCTACCTTAATAACTAGCGGGAGATCGGATACGCAGTATTTT; CDR3: CSATLITSGRSDTQYF
J: TRBJ2-1; size: .; D: TRBD2; V: TRBV4-1; DNA: TGCGCCAGCAGCCAAGAGGGGCCGGCTAGCGGGTTCTACAATGAGCAGTTCTTC; CDR3: CASSQEGPASGFYNEQFF
J: TRBJ1-5; size: .; D: .; V: TRBV7-8; DNA: TGTGCCAGCAGCGCTCCGCCGTGGGACTCGAATCAGCCCCAGCATTTT; CDR3: CASSAPPWDSNQPQHF
J: TRBJ2-1; size: many; D: .; V: TRBV5-1; DNA: TGCGCCAGCAGCTTGGTTGCAGGAATAATTTACAATGAGCAGTTCTTC; CDR3: CASSLVAGIIYNEQFF
J: TRBJ1-1; size: many; D: TRBD1; V: TRBV30; DNA: TGTGCCTGGGCCGGACAGGGAGGTACTGAAGCTTTCTTT; CDR3: CAWAGQGGTEAFF
J: TRBJ2-1; size: few; D: TRBD2; V: TRBV9; DNA: TGTGCCAGCAGCGATAGCGGGAGATCGGGCAATGAGCAGTTCTTC; CDR3: CASSDSGRSGNEQFF
J: TRBJ1-2; size: .; D: .; V: TRBV9; DNA: TGTGCCAGCAGCGCGCGGGATGACTATGGCTACACCTTC; CDR3: CASSARDDYGYTF
J: TRBJ1-5; size: many; D: TRBD1; V: TRBV10-3; DNA: TGTGCCATCAGTATGGGACAGGGTTTCCAGCCCCAGCATTTT; CDR3: CAISMGQGFQPQHF
J: TRBJ2-1; size: .; D: TRBD1; V: TRBV10-3; DNA: TGTGCCATCAGTGGGGCAGGGGGCTGGGATGAGCAGTTCTTC; CDR3: CAISGAGGWDEQFF
J: TRBJ1-4; size: few; D: .; V: TRBV19; DNA: TGTGCCAGTATGCCGGGACGGGCATTTGAAAAACTGTTTTTT; CDR3: CASMPGRAFEKLFF
J: TRBJ2-1; size: many; D: TRBD2; V: TRBV12-3/TRBV12-4; DNA: TGTGCCAGCACTAAAGGGACTAGCGGGGCCTACAATGAGCAGTTCTTC; CDR3: CASTKGTSGAYNEQFF
J: TRBJ2-7; size: many; D: .; V: TRBV20-1; DNA: TGCAGTGCTAGAGCGGTAGCCCTCGGGGAGCAGTACTTC; CDR3: CSARAVALGEQYF
J: TRBJ2-7; size: many; D: .; V: TRBV28; DNA: TGTGCCAGCACGATTGACCGAGCCTACGAGCAGTACTTC; CDR3: CASTIDRAYEQYF
J: TRBJ2-2; size: few; D: TRBD1; V: TRBV2; DNA: TGTGCCAGCAGTTTACTACTGGGACAGGGGGCGAACACCGGGGAGCTGTTTTTT; CDR3: CASSLLLGQGANTGELFF
J: TRBJ2-7; size: many; D: .; V: TRBV11-2; DNA: TGTGCCAGCAGCCCCTCCTTCGGGTCCTACGAGCAGTACTTC; CDR3: CASSPSFGSYEQYF
J: TRBJ2-7; size: many; D: TRBD1; V: TRBV27; DNA: TGTGCCAGCAGTTCTTGGGGACAGGGGGCAATCGAGCAGTACTTC; CDR3: CASSSWGQGAIEQYF
J: TRBJ2-3; size: few; D: TRBD2; V: TRBV10-3; DNA: TGTGCCACTAGCGGGGGTGCAGATACGCAGTATTTT; CDR3: CATSGGADTQYF
J: TRBJ2-2; size: .; D: TRBD2; V: TRBV5-1; DNA: TGCGCCAGCAGCTTTGATCGTACTAGCGGGGGACCCCGTCACACCGGGGAGCTGTTTTTT; CDR3: CASSFDRTSGGPRHTGELFF
J: TRBJ2-7; size: .; D: TRBD2; V: TRBV20-1; DNA: TGCAGTGCTACGCGGGGGGATTCGTCCTACGAGCAGTACTTC; CDR3: CSATRGDSSYEQYF
J: TRBJ2-5; size: many; D: .; V: TRBV11-2; DNA: TGTGCCAGCAGCTTAGGCAGTTTACCATTCAAAGAGACCCAGTACTTC; CDR3: CASSLGSLPFKETQYF
J: TRBJ2-7; size: many; D: .; V: TRBV6-2/TRBV6-3; DNA: TGTGCCAGCAGTTACCGGGACAAATTAGACGAGCAGTACTTC; CDR3: CASSYRDKLDEQYF
J: TRBJ1-2; size: .; D: .; V: TRBV7-9; DNA: TGTGCCAGCAGCCCCAGAGAAGGGAATGGCTACACCTTC; CDR3: CASSPREGNGYTF
J: TRBJ2-7; size: few; D: .; V: TRBV30; DNA: TGTGCCTGGAGAGATAGGGCCCCGACCAAGAACTACGAGCAGTACTTC; CDR3: CAWRDRAPTKNYEQYF
J: TRBJ2-5; size: many; D: .; V: TRBV12-3/TRBV12-4; DNA: TGTGCCAGCAGTTGGGGGAGGAGGGAGACCCAGTACTTC; CDR3: CASSWGRRETQYF
J: TRBJ2-1; size: many; D: TRBD1; V: TRBV7-6; DNA: TGTGCCAGCAGCTTAGCTTCTTGGGACAGGGCCAATGAGCAGTTCTTC; CDR3: CASSLASWDRANEQFF
J: TRBJ2-7; size: few; D: TRBD2; V: TRBV6-1; DNA: TGTGCCAGCAGTGAAGAGTATGCGACTAGCGGGAGTTACGAGCAGTACTTC; CDR3: CASSEEYATSGSYEQYF
J: TRBJ2-3; size: few; D: TRBD1; V: TRBV20-1; DNA: TGCAGTGCGAACTCCGGGACAGGGGAGATTGTGGGGGAATCCACAGATACGCAGTATTTT; CDR3: CSANSGTGEIVGESTDTQYF
J: TRBJ1-2; size: few; D: TRBD1; V: TRBV5-1; DNA: TGCGCCAGCAGCTACGGACAGGGGGCACTTCACTATGGCTACACCTTC; CDR3: CASSYGQGALHYGYTF
J: TRBJ2-5; size: few; D: .; V: TRBV10-3; DNA: TGTGCCATCAGTGAGACTGCAGGGGAGACCCAGTACTTC; CDR3: CAISETAGETQYF